This T cell receptor beta chain was profiled in a study of brain T cells in children with intractable seizures. Patients received at least one anti-epileptic drug before surgery. Generated by immunoSEQ multiplex PCR, the TCRdb table keeps only in-frame clones and is missing some. Of just under 65,000 clones listed, roughly 95% were seen once; the top ten hold more than 0.3%. The germline V and J ends were trimmed by 5 bases and 5 bases, with 7 bases remaining between them. The length of the CDR3 is 11 residues. Germline V gene data show CDR1 as MNHEY and CDR2 as SVGEGT. The sequence derives from a boy under three years old with focal cortical dysplasia and intractable seizures. The specimen was peripheral blood, collected at surgery. The J gene is TRBJ2-7, the V gene TRBV6-2 or TRBV6-3; the D is unclear. The CDR3 sequence: CASSRLDEQYF. CDR3 bases: TGTGCCAGCAGTCGACTCGACGAGCAGTACTTC.